The 3 T cell receptor beta chains presented below share a single source sample, sequenced in a study of T-cell memory formation after mild COVID-19. TCRdb re-derived calls from the 5' RACE reads in MiXCR, one entry per CDR3 protein. The table includes about 170,000 distinct CDR3 sequences, over 10% detected once. Sequencing input: PBMCs or a T cell subset sorted from them (not recorded which). These receptors were obtained from a man aged 18 to 29 who had mild COVID-19 (a few samples of this study predate the infection). Cell type and time point are not known.

This clonotype occurred a few times. V usage is TRBV18 and J usage is TRBJ1-5; perhaps TRBD1 as D (5 bases). The CDR3 extends over 14 amino acids. With 6 bases removed from V and 4 bases from J, the gap between germline ends came to 13 bases. The V gene's germline CDR1 is KGHSH and CDR2 LQKENI. DNA of the CDR3: TGTGCCAGCTCTATCACAGGACTGAATCAGCCCCAGCATTTT. Amino acid sequence: CASSITGLNQPQHF.

V gene TRBV5-1 combines with J gene TRBJ2-7, with D perhaps TRBD1 or TRBD2 (5 bases each). V lost 4 bases, J lost 6 bases, and 17 bases lay in between. CDR3 length equals 14 residues. The germline CDR1 and CDR2 sequences are SGHRS and YFSETQ. The CDR3 spells CASSPGTEVGEQYF. The CDR3 DNA is TGCGCCAGCAGCCCCGGGACCGAGGTTGGCGAGCAGTACTTC.

V gene TRBV27 combines with J gene TRBJ2-3; 9 bases fit TRBD2. The CDR3 totals 17 residues. V shed 4 bases, J shed 9 bases, and the junction held 17 bases outside the gene matches. Per the germline V gene, CDR1 is MNHEY and CDR2 is SMNVEV (reference sequence). The CDR3: CASSSPRAGGLQSTQYF. CDR3 nucleotide sequence: TGTGCCAGCAGTTCCCCTCGAGCGGGGGGCCTCCAGTCGACGCAGTATTTT.